Sequencing of this T cell receptor (beta chain) was carried out in a study of blood T cell repertoires in COVID-19. Study details: Material from acute and convalescent COVID-19 was sourced from the United States, Italy and Spain.

The sample holds a few counts of this clone. As handled by the study authors: Amplifying reference gene primers gave estimates of nucleated cell counts. This table comes from immunoSEQ multiplex PCR, and its TCRdb copy is limited to in-frame clones, with some not included. The V and J calls and clone size are taken from that table; D and trimming were inferred from the DNA. The profile shows around 150,000 clones, about 79% of them singletons. This TCR came from a woman aged 45-65 years in a cohort sampled during active or convalescent COVID-19. Sequencing used peripheral blood.

CDR3 in DNA: TGTGCCAGCAGCTTAGGCCGACAGGGAAGGTCTGGAAACACCATATATTTT. Its protein product is CASSLGRQGRSGNTIYF. This chain uses TRBV7-8 with TRBJ1-3, with 7 bases aligning to TRBD1. This CDR3 is 17 amino acids long. Per the germline V gene, CDR1 is SGHVS and CDR2 is FQNEAQ. V was clipped by 1 base and J by 1 base; unmatched bases: 7.